The text below deals with one T cell receptor (beta chain). A far more abundant clone sits one base away, making this likely a read error. Additional DNA sequences in this sample encode the identical CDR3. Donors were Caucasian adults residing in Nashville, Tennessee, USA. Germline V CDR1 and CDR2: MNHEY, SMNVEV (reference sequence). This CDR3 comprises 12 residues. The data derive from a study of shared clonotypes between healthy human individuals. Some clones are missing from TCRdb's copy, which holds only in-frame ones; the method was immunoSEQ multiplex PCR. Of fewer than 700,000 clones in the sample, about 80% were seen once.

The chain carries TRBV27 and TRBJ2-1; D uncertain. This receptor was identified in a woman in her 40s in good health. Some clones in this sample may be carry-over from other donors' samples. Sequencing was done on a sample of PBMCs. The CDR3 spells CASSIGLGEQFF. CDR3 in DNA: TGTGCAAGCAGTATCGGTCTGGGTGAGCAGTTCTTC.